This entry describes one T cell receptor beta chain. What it binds is unknown. The data originate from a study of cytomegalovirus exposure and HLA in healthy donors. Study observations and caveats: Earlier analysis looked at TCR beta V segments, and most were productive about 90% or about 30% of the time. Some V segments, TRBV6-2 and TRBV6-3 among them, were indistinguishable and were therefore excluded. Apparent HLA restriction characterized most CMV-associated TCR beta chains in a later analysis.

Between the trimmed V and J ends, which lost 5 bases and 6 bases, there was a span of 14 bases. Germline V gene sequence: CDR1 MDHEN, CDR2 SYDVKM. The CDR3 loop spans 13 amino acids. The primer mix had 60 Vbeta and 13 Jbeta primers. Original methodology: Some 10 million of 65 million to 95 million unique TCR beta chains were shared, per a later count. Profiled with immunoSEQ multiplex PCR; TCRdb holds only in-frame clones, not every one. The V and J calls and clone size come from that table; D and trimming were worked out from the DNA. The sample records 95,000 to 130,000 clones, around three quarters being singletons.

V is TRBV28 and J is TRBJ2-7; D is undetermined. The source is a man aged 25 to 45 in good health and CMV-seropositive. Sample: PBMCs. CDR3 DNA: TGTGCCAGCAGTACCGGTCCCCGCCTCGAGCAGTACTTC. The encoded protein is CASSTGPRLEQYF. The variable domain in full, with the rest retrieved from reference TRBV28 and TRBJ2-7, is DVKVTQSSRYLVKRTGEKVFLECVQDMDHENMFWYRQDPGLGLRLIYFSYDVKMKEKGDIPEGYSVSREKKERFSLILESASTNQTSMYLCASSTGPRLEQYFGPGTRLTVT.